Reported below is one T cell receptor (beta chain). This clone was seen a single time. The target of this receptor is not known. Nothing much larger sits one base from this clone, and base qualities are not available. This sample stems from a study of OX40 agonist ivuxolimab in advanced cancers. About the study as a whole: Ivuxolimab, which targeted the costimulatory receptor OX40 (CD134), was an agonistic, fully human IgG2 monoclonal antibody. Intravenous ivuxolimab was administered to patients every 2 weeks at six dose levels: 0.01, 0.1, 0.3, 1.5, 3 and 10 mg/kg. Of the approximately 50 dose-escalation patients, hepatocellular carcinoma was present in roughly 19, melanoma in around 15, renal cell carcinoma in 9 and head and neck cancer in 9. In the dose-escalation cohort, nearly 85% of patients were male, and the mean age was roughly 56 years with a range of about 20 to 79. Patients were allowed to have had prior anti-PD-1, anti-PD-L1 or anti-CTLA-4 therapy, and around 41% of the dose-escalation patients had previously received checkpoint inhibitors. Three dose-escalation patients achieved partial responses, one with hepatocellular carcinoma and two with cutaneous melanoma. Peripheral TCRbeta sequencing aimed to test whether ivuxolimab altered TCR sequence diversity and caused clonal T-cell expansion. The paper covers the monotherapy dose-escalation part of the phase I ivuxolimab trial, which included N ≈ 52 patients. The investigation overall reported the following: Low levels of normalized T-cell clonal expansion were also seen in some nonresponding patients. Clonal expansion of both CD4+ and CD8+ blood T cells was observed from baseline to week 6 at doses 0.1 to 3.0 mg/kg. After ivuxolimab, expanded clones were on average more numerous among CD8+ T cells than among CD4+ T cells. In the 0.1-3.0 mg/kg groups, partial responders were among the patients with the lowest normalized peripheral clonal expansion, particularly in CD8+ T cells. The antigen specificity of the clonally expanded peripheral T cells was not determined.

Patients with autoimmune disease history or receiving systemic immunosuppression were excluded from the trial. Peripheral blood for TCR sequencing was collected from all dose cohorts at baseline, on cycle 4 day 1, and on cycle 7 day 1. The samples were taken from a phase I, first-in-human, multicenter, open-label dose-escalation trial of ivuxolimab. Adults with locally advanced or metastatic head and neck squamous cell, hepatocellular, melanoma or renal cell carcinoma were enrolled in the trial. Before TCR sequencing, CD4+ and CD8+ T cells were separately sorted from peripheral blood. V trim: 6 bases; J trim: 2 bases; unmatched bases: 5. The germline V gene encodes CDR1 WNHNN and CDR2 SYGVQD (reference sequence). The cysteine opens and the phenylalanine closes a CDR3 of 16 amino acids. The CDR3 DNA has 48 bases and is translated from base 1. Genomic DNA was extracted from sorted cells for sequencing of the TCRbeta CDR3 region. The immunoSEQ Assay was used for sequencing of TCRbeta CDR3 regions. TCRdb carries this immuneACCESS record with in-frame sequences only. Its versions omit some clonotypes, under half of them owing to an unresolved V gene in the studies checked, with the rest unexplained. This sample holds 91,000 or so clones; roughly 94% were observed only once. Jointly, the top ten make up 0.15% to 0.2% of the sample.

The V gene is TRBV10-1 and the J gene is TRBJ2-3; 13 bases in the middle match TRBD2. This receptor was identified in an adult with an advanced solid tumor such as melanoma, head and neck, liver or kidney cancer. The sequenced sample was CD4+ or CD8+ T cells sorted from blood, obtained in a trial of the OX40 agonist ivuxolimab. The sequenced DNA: TGCGCCAGCAGCCCCGGGACTAGCGGGACCACAGATACGCAGTATTTT. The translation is CASSPGTSGTTDTQYF.